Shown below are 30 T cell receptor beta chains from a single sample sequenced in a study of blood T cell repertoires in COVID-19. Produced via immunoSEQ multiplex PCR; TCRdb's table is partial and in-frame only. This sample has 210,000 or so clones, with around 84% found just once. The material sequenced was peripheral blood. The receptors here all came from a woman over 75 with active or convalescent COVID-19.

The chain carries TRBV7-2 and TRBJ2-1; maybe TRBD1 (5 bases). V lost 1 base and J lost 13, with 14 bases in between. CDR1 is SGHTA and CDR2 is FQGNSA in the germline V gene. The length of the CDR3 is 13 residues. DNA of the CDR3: TGTGCCAGCAGCTTAGTGGCAGGGCCGGAACAGTTCTTC. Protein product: CASSLVAGPEQFF.

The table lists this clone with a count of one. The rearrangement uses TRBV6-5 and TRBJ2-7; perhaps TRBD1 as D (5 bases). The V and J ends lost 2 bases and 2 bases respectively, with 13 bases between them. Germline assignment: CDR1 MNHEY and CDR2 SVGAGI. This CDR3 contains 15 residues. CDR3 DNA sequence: TGTGCCAGCAGTTACGGGGCCTCACTGACCTACGAGCAGTACTTC. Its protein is CASSYGASLTYEQYF.

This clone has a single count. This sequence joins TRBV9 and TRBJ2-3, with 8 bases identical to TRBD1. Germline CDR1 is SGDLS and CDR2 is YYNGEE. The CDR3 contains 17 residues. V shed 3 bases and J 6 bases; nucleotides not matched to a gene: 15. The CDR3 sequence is CASSGDAGGLPGDTQYF. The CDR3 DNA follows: TGTGCCAGCAGCGGGGACGCAGGGGGCTTACCGGGGGATACGCAGTATTTT.

The CDR3 region is CASSIRTGLEREQFF. In DNA form, the CDR3 reads TGTGCCAGCAGTATAAGGACAGGGCTTGAGCGTGAGCAGTTCTTC. This chain connects TRBV6-5 to TRBJ2-1, with 8 bases aligning to TRBD1. CDR1 MNHEY and CDR2 SVGAGI come from the germline V gene. This CDR3 spans 15 amino acids. Unmatched junction bases numbered 12, after V lost 5 bases and J lost 9 bases.

The CDR3 sequence is CASSRGGSNEKLFF. Here the CDR3 DNA reads TGTGCCAGCAGTCGTGGAGGGTCCAATGAAAAACTGTTTTTT. The chain recombines TRBV13 with TRBJ1-4, with unresolved D. The length of the CDR3 is 14 residues. CDR1 is PRHDT and CDR2 is FYEKMQ in the germline V gene (reference sequence). The V end was cut by 6 bases, the J end by 5 bases, with 13 bases between.

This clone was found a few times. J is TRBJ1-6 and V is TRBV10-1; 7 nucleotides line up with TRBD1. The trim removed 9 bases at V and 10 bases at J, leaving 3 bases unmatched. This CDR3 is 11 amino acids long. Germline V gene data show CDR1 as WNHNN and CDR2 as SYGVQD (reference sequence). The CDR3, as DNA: TGCGCCAGGAGACAGGGCTCACCCCTCCACTTT. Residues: CARRQGSPLHF.

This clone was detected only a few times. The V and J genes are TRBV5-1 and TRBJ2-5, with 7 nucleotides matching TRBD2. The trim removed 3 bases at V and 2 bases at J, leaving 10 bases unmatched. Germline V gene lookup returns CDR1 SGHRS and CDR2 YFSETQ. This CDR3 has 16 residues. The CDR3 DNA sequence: TGCGCCAGCAGCTCGTTAGCGGGCCTAGGACAAGAGACCCAGTACTTC. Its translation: CASSSLAGLGQETQYF.

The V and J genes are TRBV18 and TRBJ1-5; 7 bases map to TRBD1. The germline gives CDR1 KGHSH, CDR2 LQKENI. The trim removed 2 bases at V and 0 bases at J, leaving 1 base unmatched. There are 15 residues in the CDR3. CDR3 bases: TGTGCCAGCTCACCAGGGACAGTTAGCAATCAGCCCCAGCATTTT. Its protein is CASSPGTVSNQPQHF.

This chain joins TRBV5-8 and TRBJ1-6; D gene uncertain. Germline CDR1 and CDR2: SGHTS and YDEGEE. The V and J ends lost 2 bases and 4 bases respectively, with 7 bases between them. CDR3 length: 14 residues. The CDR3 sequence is CASSLWQYNSPLHF. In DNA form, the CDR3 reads TGTGCCAGCAGCTTATGGCAGTATAATTCACCCCTCCACTTT.

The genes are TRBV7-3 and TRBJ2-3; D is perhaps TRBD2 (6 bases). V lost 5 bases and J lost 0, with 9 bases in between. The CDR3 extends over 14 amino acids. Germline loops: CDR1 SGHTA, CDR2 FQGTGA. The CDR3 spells CASSPGLSTDTQYF. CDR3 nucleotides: TGTGCCAGCAGCCCGGGACTCAGCACAGATACGCAGTATTTT.

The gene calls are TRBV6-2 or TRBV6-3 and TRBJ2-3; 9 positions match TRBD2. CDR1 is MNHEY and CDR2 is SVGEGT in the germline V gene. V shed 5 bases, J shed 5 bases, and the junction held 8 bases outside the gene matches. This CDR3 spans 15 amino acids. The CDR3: CASSPGGRVEDTQYF. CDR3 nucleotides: TGTGCCAGCAGTCCCGGCGGGAGGGTTGAAGATACGCAGTATTTT.

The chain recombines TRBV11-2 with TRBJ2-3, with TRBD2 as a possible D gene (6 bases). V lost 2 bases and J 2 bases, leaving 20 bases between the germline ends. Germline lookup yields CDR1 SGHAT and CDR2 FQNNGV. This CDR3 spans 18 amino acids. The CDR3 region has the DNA TGTGCCAGCAGCTTAATTGGGGGTTCGGGACTTGCCACAGATACGCAGTATTTT. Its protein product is CASSLIGGSGLATDTQYF.

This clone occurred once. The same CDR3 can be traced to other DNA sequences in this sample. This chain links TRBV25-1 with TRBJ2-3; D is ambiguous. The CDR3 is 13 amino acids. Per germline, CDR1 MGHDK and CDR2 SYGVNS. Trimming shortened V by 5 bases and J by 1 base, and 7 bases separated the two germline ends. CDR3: CASSRRGTDTQYF. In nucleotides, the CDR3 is TGTGCCAGCAGTCGCCGCGGCACAGATACGCAGTATTTT.

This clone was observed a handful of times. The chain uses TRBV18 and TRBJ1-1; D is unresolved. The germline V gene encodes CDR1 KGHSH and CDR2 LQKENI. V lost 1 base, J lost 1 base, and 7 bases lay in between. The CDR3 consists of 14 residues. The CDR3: CASSPQSGNTEAFF. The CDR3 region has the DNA TGTGCCAGCTCACCACAGAGCGGGAACACTGAAGCTTTCTTT.

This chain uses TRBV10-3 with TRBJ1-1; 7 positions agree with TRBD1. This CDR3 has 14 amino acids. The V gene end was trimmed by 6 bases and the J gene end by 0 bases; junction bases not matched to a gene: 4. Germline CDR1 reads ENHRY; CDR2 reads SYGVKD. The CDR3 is CAISRTGMNTEAFF. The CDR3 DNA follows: TGTGCCATCAGCCGGACAGGAATGAACACTGAAGCTTTCTTT.

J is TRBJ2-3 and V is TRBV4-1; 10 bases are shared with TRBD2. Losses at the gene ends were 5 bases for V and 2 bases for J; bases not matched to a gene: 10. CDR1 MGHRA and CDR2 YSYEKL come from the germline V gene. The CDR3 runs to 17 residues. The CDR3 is CASSSRGTSGVTDTQYF. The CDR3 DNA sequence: TGCGCCAGCAGCTCCCGAGGCACTAGCGGGGTCACAGATACGCAGTATTTT.

The DNA for the CDR3 is TGTGCCAGCAGCTCTCTGACTAGCGGGAGTTCGAATGAGCAGTTCTTC. Translating gives CASSSLTSGSSNEQFF. J is TRBJ2-1 and V is TRBV7-9; TRBD2 agrees at 12 bases. This CDR3 contains 16 residues. The V segment lost 4 bases and the J segment 7 bases; nucleotides outside the gene matches: 8. Germline lookup yields CDR1 SEHNR and CDR2 FQNEAQ (reference sequence).

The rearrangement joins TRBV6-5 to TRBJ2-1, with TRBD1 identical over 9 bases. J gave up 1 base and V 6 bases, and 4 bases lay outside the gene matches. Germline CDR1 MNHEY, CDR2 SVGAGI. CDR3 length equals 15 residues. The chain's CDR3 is CASSSGTGSYNEQFF. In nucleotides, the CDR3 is TGTGCCAGCAGCAGCGGGACAGGGTCCTACAATGAGCAGTTCTTC.

CDR3: CASSDRAGNNQPQHF. The CDR3 DNA follows: TGTGCCAGCAGTGACAGGGCGGGGAACAATCAGCCCCAGCATTTT. This chain connects TRBV2 to TRBJ1-5, with D maybe TRBD1 (5 bases). The CDR3 is made up of 15 amino acids. Per the germline V gene, CDR1 is SNHLY and CDR2 is FYNNEI. V gave up 3 bases and J gave up 3 bases, with 12 bases separating them.

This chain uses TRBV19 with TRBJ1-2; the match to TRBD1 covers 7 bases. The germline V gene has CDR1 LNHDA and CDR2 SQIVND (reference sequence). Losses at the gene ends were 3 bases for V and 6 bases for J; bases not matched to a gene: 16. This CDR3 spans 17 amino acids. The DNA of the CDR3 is TGTGCCAGTAGTATGATCAGGGGGAACAATAACTTCAATGGCTACACCTTC. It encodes CASSMIRGNNNFNGYTF.

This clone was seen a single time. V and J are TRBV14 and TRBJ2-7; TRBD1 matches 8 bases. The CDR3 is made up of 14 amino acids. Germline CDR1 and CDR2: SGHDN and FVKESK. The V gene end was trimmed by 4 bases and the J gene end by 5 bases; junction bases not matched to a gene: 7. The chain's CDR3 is CASSLDRGRNEQYF. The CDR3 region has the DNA TGTGCCAGCAGCCTTGACAGGGGAAGGAACGAGCAGTACTTC.

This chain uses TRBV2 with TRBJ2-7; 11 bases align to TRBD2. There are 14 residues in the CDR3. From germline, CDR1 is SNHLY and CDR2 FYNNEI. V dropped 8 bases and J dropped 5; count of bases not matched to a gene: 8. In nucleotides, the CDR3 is TGTGCCAGCGGGACTAGCGGACCTTTGGACGAGCAGTACTTC. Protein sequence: CASGTSGPLDEQYF.

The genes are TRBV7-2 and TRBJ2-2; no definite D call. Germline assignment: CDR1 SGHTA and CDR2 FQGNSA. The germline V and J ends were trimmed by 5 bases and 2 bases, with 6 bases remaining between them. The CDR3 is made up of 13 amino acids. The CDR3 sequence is CASSPKNTGELFF. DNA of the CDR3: TGTGCCAGCAGCCCAAAAAACACCGGGGAGCTGTTTTTT.

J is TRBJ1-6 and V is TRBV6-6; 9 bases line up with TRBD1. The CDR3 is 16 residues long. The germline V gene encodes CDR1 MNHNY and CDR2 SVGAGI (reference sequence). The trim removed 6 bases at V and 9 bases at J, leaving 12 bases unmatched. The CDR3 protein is CASRSSPGQGSSPLHF. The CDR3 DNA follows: TGTGCCAGCAGGTCTTCTCCGGGACAGGGAAGTTCACCCCTCCACTTT.

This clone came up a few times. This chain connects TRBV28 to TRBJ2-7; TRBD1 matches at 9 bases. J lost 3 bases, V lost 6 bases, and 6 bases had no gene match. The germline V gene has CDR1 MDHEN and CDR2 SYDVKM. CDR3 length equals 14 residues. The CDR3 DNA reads TGTGCCAGCAGGCCCCGGGACAGGGTCTACGAGCAGTACTTC. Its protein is CASRPRDRVYEQYF.

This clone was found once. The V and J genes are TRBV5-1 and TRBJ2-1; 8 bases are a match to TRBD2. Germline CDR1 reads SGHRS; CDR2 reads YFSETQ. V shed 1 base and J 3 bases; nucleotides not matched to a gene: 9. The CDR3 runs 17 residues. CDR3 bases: TGCGCCAGCAGCTTGTCCGGGGGGGCCGGTTTCTACAATGAGCAGTTCTTC. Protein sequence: CASSLSGGAGFYNEQFF.

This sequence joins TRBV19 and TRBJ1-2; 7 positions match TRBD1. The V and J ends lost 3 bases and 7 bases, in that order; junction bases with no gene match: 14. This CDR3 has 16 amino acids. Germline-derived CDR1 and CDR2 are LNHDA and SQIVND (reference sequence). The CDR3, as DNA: TGTGCCAGTAGTATTTTAGCGCAGGGGGGAGAGGCTGGCTACACCTTC. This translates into CASSILAQGGEAGYTF. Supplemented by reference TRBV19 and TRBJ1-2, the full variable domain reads DGGITQSPKYLFRKEGQNVTLSCEQNLNHDAMYWYRQDPGQGLRLIYYSQIVNDFQKGDIAEGYSVSREKKESFPLTVTSAQKNPTAFYLCASSILAQGGEAGYTFGSGTRLTVV.

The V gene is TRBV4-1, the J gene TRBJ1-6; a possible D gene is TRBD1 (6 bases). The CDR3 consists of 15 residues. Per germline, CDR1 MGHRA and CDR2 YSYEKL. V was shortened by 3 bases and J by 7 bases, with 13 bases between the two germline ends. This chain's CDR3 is CASSHPTGLNSPLHF. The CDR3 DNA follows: TGCGCCAGCAGCCACCCGACAGGATTGAATTCACCCCTCCACTTT.

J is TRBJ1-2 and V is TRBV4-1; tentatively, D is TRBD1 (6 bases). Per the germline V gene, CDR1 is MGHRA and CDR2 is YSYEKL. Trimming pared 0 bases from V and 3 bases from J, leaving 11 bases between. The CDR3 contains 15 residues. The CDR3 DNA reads TGCGCCAGCAGCCAAGATCTTGCAGGGGACTATGGCTACACCTTC. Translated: CASSQDLAGDYGYTF.

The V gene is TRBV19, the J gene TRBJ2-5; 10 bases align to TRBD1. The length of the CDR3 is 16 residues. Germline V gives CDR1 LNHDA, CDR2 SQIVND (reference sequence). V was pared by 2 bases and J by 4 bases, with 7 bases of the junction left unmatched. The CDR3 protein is CASSIRDRGYGETQYF. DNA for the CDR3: TGTGCCAGTAGTATAAGGGACAGGGGATACGGAGAGACCCAGTACTTC.